The clone carrying this T cell receptor (beta chain) came up a few times. The antigen remains undetermined. This sample is part of a study of T cell repertoires in cytomegalovirus infection. TCRdb re-analysed the reads in MiXCR, keeping a single row per CDR3 protein. This sample has about 770,000 distinct CDR3 sequences, with 25% to 30% found just once. Germline assignment: CDR1 MNHEY and CDR2 SVGEGT. V was pared by 8 bases and J by 4 bases, with 13 bases between. The CDR3 is made up of 13 amino acids. This rearrangement joins TRBV6-2 or TRBV6-3 to TRBJ2-3; D remains unclear. This TCR was sampled from a human donor in good health (CMV status not recorded). Some clones in this sample may be carry-over from other donors' samples. Sequencing used cultured CD8+ T cells from PBMCs, obtained from culture after CMV antigen stimulation. Here the CDR3 DNA reads TGTGCCAGCCATACGGAAGGGCCAGATACGCAGTATTTT. It encodes CASHTEGPDTQYF.